This T cell receptor (beta chain) was sequenced during a study of beta chain features in type 1 diabetes. The CDR3 sequence is 14 residues long. V lost 1 base and J 1 base, leaving 4 bases between the germline ends. CDR1 and CDR2 from the germline V gene are SEHNR and FQNEAQ (reference sequence). As every portion of the isolated RNA was reverse transcribed, the sequencing read expressed TCRB transcripts. Method: immunoSEQ multiplex PCR; TCRdb's copy keeps in-frame clones and lacks some. The repertoire holds about 150,000 clones, 11% seen once, with roughly 2% in the top ten. This clone has more than one count but fewer than ten.

V usage is TRBV7-9 and J usage is TRBJ2-2; unclear D gene. Sequencing was carried out using central memory CD4+ T cells from blood. This receptor was identified in a man aged 18 to 29 in good health. In DNA, the CDR3 is TGTGCCAGCAGCTTAGACAGGAACACCGGGGAGCTGTTTTTT. Its translation is CASSLDRNTGELFF.